The 6 T cell receptor beta chains listed next were all sequenced from one sample in a study of blood T cells in healthy people across ages. The second PCR ran about 6 to 11 cycles with a sample-barcoded 5' primer and J-beta primers. In TCRdb, the 5' RACE reads were re-called with MiXCR into one record per CDR3 protein. The sample lists about 680,000 distinct CDR3 sequences; around 49% were seen once. The sample was blood. Source of these receptors: a woman aged 60-75 years in good health.

The CDR3 DNA follows: TGTGCCACCAGCAGAGATCGGATCACACAAGGGGAGCAGTACTTC. This encodes CATSRDRITQGEQYF. This chain uses TRBV15 with TRBJ2-5; either TRBD1 or TRBD2 may supply D (5 bases each). In germline, CDR1 is LNHNV, CDR2 YYDKDF (reference sequence). The CDR3 covers 15 residues. Trimming stripped 0 bases from V and 11 bases from J, with 19 bases between.

This clonotype was picked up a small number of times. The V gene is TRBV28, the J gene TRBJ1-4; unclear D gene. V lost 6 bases and J lost 1, with 15 bases in between. The CDR3 runs to 16 residues. Germline-derived CDR1 and CDR2 are MDHEN and SYDVKM. CDR3 nucleotide sequence: TGTGCCAGCAGACCCCCTTCGGCAGGAACTAATGAAAAACTGTTTTTT. Its translation: CASRPPSAGTNEKLFF.

This clonotype is a singleton in its sample. This chain joins TRBV3-1 and TRBJ2-1, with unresolved D. This CDR3 region has 13 residues. V gave up 0 bases and J gave up 9 bases, with 9 bases separating them. CDR1 LGHDT and CDR2 YNNKEL come from the germline V gene (reference sequence). DNA of the CDR3: TGTGCCAGCAGCCAAGATCCCCGGAGTGAGCAGTTCTTC. This sequence encodes CASSQDPRSEQFF.

This chain connects TRBV4-3 to TRBJ2-1; D is unclear. Germline CDR1 and CDR2: LGHNA and YSLEER. V dropped 1 base and J dropped 4 bases, with 11 bases sitting between them. This CDR3 has 15 amino acids. CDR3 residues: CASSQAYSPYNEQFF. CDR3 bases: TGCGCCAGCAGCCAAGCATACAGTCCGTACAATGAGCAGTTCTTC.

This clonotype occurred a few times. V usage is TRBV6-5 and J usage is TRBJ2-7, with TRBD2 matching over 9 bases. The V and J ends lost 6 bases and 2 bases, in that order; junction bases with no gene match: 2. CDR1 and CDR2 (germline): MNHEY, SVGAGI. The CDR3 consists of 13 residues. The CDR3 sequence is CASRAGGPYEQYF. Written as DNA, the CDR3 is TGTGCCAGCAGAGCGGGAGGACCCTACGAGCAGTACTTC.

The rearrangement links TRBV7-9 to TRBJ2-1, with TRBD2 as a possible D gene (6 bases). Trimming took off 2 bases at V and 2 bases at J, with 16 bases between the two ends. The CDR3 totals 17 residues. Germline V gene sequence: CDR1 SEHNR, CDR2 FQNEAQ (reference sequence). The CDR3 DNA reads TGTGCCAGCAGCTTATCCCGGGGGAATCTGGCCTACAATGAGCAGTTCTTC. Translating it yields CASSLSRGNLAYNEQFF.